The entry below gives a single T cell receptor (beta chain) sequence along with its context. Under the authors' procedure: Researchers report that nucleated cell counts were estimated from reference gene primer amplification. Clones were read by immunoSEQ multiplex PCR, and TCRdb kept only the in-frame ones, dropping some. V and J calls and clone size are copied from that table; D and trimming were computed from the DNA. Of 250,000 to 350,000 clones listed, approximately 86% were seen once; the top ten hold approximately 3.8%. This CDR3 spans 15 amino acids. Trimming took 6 bases from V and 2 from J, leaving 14 bases between them. Germline V gives CDR1 LNHDA, CDR2 SQIVND (reference sequence). This record comes from a study of blood T cell repertoires in COVID-19. Study overall: PBMCs, B-cell-depleted T cells, or T cells provided the cDNA or gDNA that made up the material.

This sequence originates from a woman between 45 and 60 years old with active or convalescent COVID-19. The chain links TRBV19 to TRBJ2-1; D may be TRBD1 (5 bases). The material sequenced was peripheral blood. CDR3 residues: CASSSADRPYNEQFF. DNA for the CDR3: TGTGCCAGTAGCTCCGCCGACAGACCCTACAATGAGCAGTTCTTC.